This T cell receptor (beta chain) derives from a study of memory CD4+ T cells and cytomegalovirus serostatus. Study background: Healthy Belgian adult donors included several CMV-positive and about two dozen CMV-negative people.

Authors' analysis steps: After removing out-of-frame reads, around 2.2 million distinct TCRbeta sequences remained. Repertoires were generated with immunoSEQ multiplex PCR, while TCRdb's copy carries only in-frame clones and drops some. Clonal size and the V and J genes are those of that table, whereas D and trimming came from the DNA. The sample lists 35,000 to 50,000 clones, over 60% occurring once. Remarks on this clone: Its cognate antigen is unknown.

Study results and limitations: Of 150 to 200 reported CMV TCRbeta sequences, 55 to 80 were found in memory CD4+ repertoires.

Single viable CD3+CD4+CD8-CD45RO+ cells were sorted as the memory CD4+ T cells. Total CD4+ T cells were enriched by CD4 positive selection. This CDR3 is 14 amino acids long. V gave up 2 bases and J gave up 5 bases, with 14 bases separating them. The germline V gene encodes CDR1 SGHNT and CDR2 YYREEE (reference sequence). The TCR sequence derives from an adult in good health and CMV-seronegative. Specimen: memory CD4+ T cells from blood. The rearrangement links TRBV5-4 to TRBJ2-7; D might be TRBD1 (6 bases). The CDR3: CASSFWPGAHEQYF. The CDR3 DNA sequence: TGTGCCAGCAGCTTTTGGCCAGGGGCCCACGAGCAGTACTTC.